The rows below give T cell receptor beta chains drawn from one sample of a study of T cell changes during pregnancy in multiple sclerosis. Sequencing used immunoSEQ multiplex PCR; TCRdb keeps in-frame clones, though not all of them. The sample lists about 47,000 clones; 80% to 95% were seen once. The sample consisted of peripheral blood, taken after pregnancy. The receptor source for this set is a female donor with multiple sclerosis, enrolled in a pregnancy study. Both conserved end residues are part of each CDR3. D genes are given only for firm matches. Where a row states a size, it is once, few, many or the class of an expanded clone; other rows omit it.

D gene	J gene	V gene	clone size	CDR3 DNA	CDR3 protein
TRBD2	TRBJ2-5	TRBV5-1	.	TGCGCCAGCAGCTCAGCCGGGACTACCCAAGAGACCCAGTACTTC	CASSSAGTTQETQYF
TRBD2	TRBJ2-3	TRBV10-2	.	TGCGCCAGCAGGACTAGCGGGGGCCACACAGATACGCAGTATTTT	CASRTSGGHTDTQYF
.	TRBJ1-2	TRBV5-8	.	TGTGCCAGCAGCGCAGGCCAGGGTTGGGATGGCTACACCTTC	CASSAGQGWDGYTF
TRBD1	TRBJ2-2	TRBV29-1	.	TGCAGCGCGGGACAGGGGGAAGCCGGGGAGCTGTTTTTT	CSAGQGEAGELFF
TRBD2	TRBJ2-3	TRBV11-2	few	TGTGCCAGCAGCTCCCGACTAGCGGGGGAGTTTTCTAGCACAGATACGCAGTATTTT	CASSSRLAGEFSSTDTQYF
.	TRBJ2-7	TRBV6-5	.	TGTGCCAGCAGTTACTCGACGGGTGGTCCCTACGAGCAGTACTTC	CASSYSTGGPYEQYF
.	TRBJ2-2	TRBV9	.	TGTGCCACCCAGGGGCGGACGAGCACCGGGGAGCTGTTTTTT	CATQGRTSTGELFF
.	TRBJ1-3	TRBV27	.	TGTGCCAGCAGTGCGCGGGCAGGAAGCCCGAGCTCTGGAAACACCATATATTTT	CASSARAGSPSSGNTIYF
.	TRBJ2-3	TRBV2	.	TGTGCCAGCAGCCAACTTGTCGGGGATACGCAGTATTTT	CASSQLVGDTQYF
TRBD2	TRBJ2-5	TRBV4-1	.	TGCGCCAGCAGCCAAGCGGCTAGCGGGGATTACAGGCCAAGGGAGACCCAGTACTTC	CASSQAASGDYRPRETQYF
.	TRBJ2-1	TRBV11-2	.	TGTGCCAGCAGCTTAGTCAGTGAGCAGTTCTTC	CASSLVSEQFF
TRBD1	TRBJ2-7	TRBV6-1	.	TGTGCCAGCCCCCCCCTAACGACAGGGTACTACGAGCAGTACTTC	CASPPLTTGYYEQYF
.	TRBJ2-7	TRBV5-6	.	TGTGCCAGCAGGACGCGCGGGGGCTCGGAATACGAGCAGTACTTC	CASRTRGGSEYEQYF
TRBD2	TRBJ2-2	TRBV6-1	.	TGTGCCAGCAGTGAAGCAGCGGGGGAGACCGGGGAGCTGTTTTTT	CASSEAAGETGELFF
.	TRBJ2-3	TRBV9	.	TGTGCCAGCAGCGTAGCTCCCCTTTCAGGGCTCACAGATACGCAGTATTTT	CASSVAPLSGLTDTQYF
TRBD2	TRBJ2-5	TRBV7-2	.	TGTGCCAGCAGCTTAGATAGCGGGGGCACCCAGTACTTC	CASSLDSGGTQYF
TRBD1	TRBJ2-7	TRBV14	.	TGTGCCAGCAGCTCCCTGAGGGGGCACTACGAGCAGTACTTC	CASSSLRGHYEQYF
TRBD2	TRBJ2-3	TRBV9	.	TGTGCCAGCAGCGTATGGGGGGGCGGGGGGTCAGATACGCAGTATTTT	CASSVWGGGGSDTQYF
TRBD1	TRBJ1-2	TRBV6-5	.	TGTGCCAGCAGTTATTTACAGGGGGCTGGTGGCTACACCTTC	CASSYLQGAGGYTF
TRBD1	TRBJ2-2	TRBV19	.	TGTGCCAGCAGGGGGAGAGAAACCGGGGAGCTGTTTTTT	CASRGRETGELFF
.	TRBJ2-5	TRBV6-5	.	TGTGCCAGCACCTTAGGGGGGGGACTCCAAGAGACCCAGTACTTC	CASTLGGGLQETQYF
TRBD2	TRBJ2-3	TRBV2	.	TGTGCCAGCACCAAAATCAAGCGGGGGGGCCGCGCAGATACGCAGTATTTT	CASTKIKRGGRADTQYF
.	TRBJ1-2	TRBV18	once	TGTGCCAGCTCCCGCGAGGTTAACTATGGCTACACCTTC	CASSREVNYGYTF
.	TRBJ2-3	TRBV30	.	TGTGCCTGGAGTCCCTCAGGGTTCTTCACAGATACGCAGTATTTT	CAWSPSGFFTDTQYF
.	TRBJ2-7	TRBV7-6	.	TGTGCCACCAGTACAGGTCAATCCTACGAGCAGTACTTC	CATSTGQSYEQYF
.	TRBJ2-7	TRBV7-9	.	TGTGCCAGCAGCTCCTTGGGGCCCGCGCGGACGGGCTCCTACGAGCAGTACTTC	CASSSLGPARTGSYEQYF
.	TRBJ2-7	TRBV23-1	.	TGCGCCAGCAGTCAGTGGAACCACCCCTGGCGGGGGCTCGACCAATCTTTCTCCGAGCAGTACTTC	CASSQWNHPWRGLDQSFSEQYF
.	TRBJ2-7	TRBV6-5	.	TGTGCCAGCTCGGGACTTGCATCCTACGAGCAGTACTTC	CASSGLASYEQYF
.	TRBJ2-7	TRBV6-1	.	TGTGCCAGCAGTGAAACATACTCCTACGAGCAGTACTTC	CASSETYSYEQYF
.	TRBJ1-5	TRBV28	.	TGTGCCAGCAGTTTACGGCGGGAGCGTTGGAACAGGGACAATCAGCCCCAGCATTTT	CASSLRRERWNRDNQPQHF
TRBD2	TRBJ2-3	TRBV7-3	.	TGTGCCAGCAGCTTAGGGCTAGCGGGGGGTACGCAGTATTTT	CASSLGLAGGTQYF
.	TRBJ2-5	TRBV12-2	.	TGTGCAAGTCGCTTAGCCAGCGGGGGAGAGGAGACCCAGTACTTC	CASRLASGGEETQYF
.	TRBJ2-3	TRBV15	.	TGTGCCACCAGCAGGTATCGAGATACGCAGTATTTT	CATSRYRDTQYF
.	TRBJ2-1	TRBV5-8	.	TGTGCCAGCAGCTTTAGCGGTCGATCCTACAATGAGCAGTTCTTC	CASSFSGRSYNEQFF
.	TRBJ2-3	TRBV14	.	TGTGCCAGCAGCCAAGCAGGGCTGAAAAAAACAGATACGCAGTATTTT	CASSQAGLKKTDTQYF
TRBD2	TRBJ2-5	TRBV9	.	TGTGCCAGCAGCGTAGTATCCGGGACTAGCGGGGGGGAGACCCAGTACTTC	CASSVVSGTSGGETQYF
TRBD1	TRBJ2-1	TRBV10-3	.	TGTGCCATCAGTAGGGGGGACAGGACCAATGAGCAGTTCTTC	CAISRGDRTNEQFF
.	TRBJ2-6	TRBV4-2	.	TGTGCCAGCAGCCAAGAGGCAGGGGATGCCAACGTCCTGACTTTC	CASSQEAGDANVLTF
.	TRBJ1-1	TRBV7-6	.	TGTGCCAGCAGCTTAGCAGCGAACACTGAAGCTTTCTTT	CASSLAANTEAFF
.	TRBJ1-5	TRBV4-1	.	TGCGCCAGCAGCCAAGCCGGGGGGCGCGAGACCCAGCATTTT	CASSQAGGRETQHF
.	TRBJ1-2	TRBV7-6	.	TGTGCCAGCAGCTTAAGAGCCGACAGGAACTATGGCTACACCTTC	CASSLRADRNYGYTF
TRBD1	TRBJ2-7	TRBV7-7	.	TGTGCTAGCAGCGCGGGACAGGGGGCCTACGAGCAGTACTTC	CASSAGQGAYEQYF
.	TRBJ2-3	TRBV4-3	.	TGCGCCAGCAGCCTTGGGACAACGAGCACAGATACGCAGTATTTT	CASSLGTTSTDTQYF
.	TRBJ1-2	TRBV6-1	.	TGTGCCAGCAGTGAATCTCGCGCCATATATGGCTACACCTTC	CASSESRAIYGYTF
.	TRBJ1-2	TRBV5-6	.	TGTGCCAGCAGCACTGCCAGGCTGGACTATGGCTACACCTTC	CASSTARLDYGYTF